This T cell receptor (beta chain) originates from a study of cytomegalovirus exposure and HLA in healthy donors (TCRdb year 2017). Regarding the complete study: An earlier analysis of about 560 of the donors reported approximately 260 Gb of sequence data and roughly 120 million unique TCR beta sequences obtained from around 190 million T cells. Donor age, sex, ethnicity and CMV serostatus were collected together with the repertoire data. The study profiled the T cell repertoires of under 850 subjects by immunosequencing and related them to cytomegalovirus serostatus. The study was designed to test whether signatures of past pathogen exposure could be identified by cataloging public T cell receptors. In a later analysis, previously published TCR beta repertoires from some 640 donors were re-analyzed and high-resolution HLA genotyping was added so that TCR occurrence patterns could be studied. A later genetic analysis took genome-wide SNP genotypes for about 65% of the roughly 670 donors and used that subset as a discovery cohort. Class I and class II HLA loci were covered by the typing at four-digit resolution. To decide whether each TCR beta V gene segment behaved as functional or pseudogenic, an earlier analysis of over 500 of the donors relied on high-throughput TCR beta sequencing. On average, 235,054 unique TCR beta nucleotide sequences were sequenced per donor among some 420 genotyped donors of the cohort, with 15% to 20% of those sequences being non-productive. High-throughput TCR immunosequencing, statistical association of individual TCRs with disease status, and machine learning were combined to predict cytomegalovirus infection status. Among the roughly 400 genotyped donors, approximately 76% belonged to the genetic ancestry cluster associated with self-reported Caucasian donors. A handful of DR-DQ haplotypes were handled as single units for association and clustering because linkage in the cohort was strong. Rather than using new phenotypic data, the later analysis identified candidate immune exposures from TCR beta sequences and from how often those sequences occurred across donors. In addition to the first cohort of approximately 670 subjects, a separate validation cohort of under 150 different subjects was used. Roughly 300 gigabases of sequencing data and around 88 million unique TCR sequences made up an early release that covered several hundred HLA-typed donors. The number of donors typed differed by locus, with about 629-630 for A, B, C, DRB1 and DQB1, around 560 for DQA1, some 570 for DPA1, and some 470 for DPB1. All discovery cohort repertoires had been generated on a single sequencing platform. Summary of the overall study and its limitations: When HLA alleles, especially DR and DQ, strongly co-occurred, TCR associations were difficult to assign to individual alleles. According to a later analysis, TCR association rates differed among HLA loci, with DRB1 alleles showing the most associated TCRs and HLA-C alleles showing the fewest. In an earlier analysis of about 540 of the donors, most TCR beta V segments were observed in productive rearrangements about 87% or about 30% of the time, broadly matching IMGT annotations. In a later analysis, 15,000 to 20,000 TCR beta sequences were associated with specific HLA alleles at a false discovery rate of 0.05. Linkage disequilibrium might explain the correlated functional status among segregating V segments, but an unknown experimental factor could not be excluded. In a later analysis, HLA-associated TCR beta chains were found to be more clonally expanded and to have lower generation probabilities than equally common non-associated chains. A group of highly shared sequence variants was considered likely to be a technical artifact of the sequencing pipeline. A few of the identified cytomegalovirus-associated TCR beta chains were confirmed in vitro to be specific for cytomegalovirus antigens. According to the authors, the approach could potentially be generalized to other disease states and immunological phenotypes. Most TCR sequences were seen in very few donors, while some public TCRs were found in many individuals. Because the 87-base-pair reads could not distinguish some IMGT-functional V segments, including TRBV6-2 and TRBV6-3, those segments were excluded. The only immune exposure information available for the cohort was CMV serostatus. Because HLA typing was missing for some donors at each locus, association tests included only the typed subset. Because counts were too low, seventeen rarely observed V segments, including chromosome 9 orphons, were left out of the earlier analysis of 500 to 650 of the donors. Cytomegalovirus status was reported to be diagnosed by the classifier with high specificity and sensitivity in both the original and validation cohorts. According to a later analysis, most CMV-associated TCR beta chains appeared to be HLA-restricted, and the HLA associations seemed to be driven largely by CMV exposure. Compared with the approximately 700-donor mean, donors in an Asian-associated ancestry cluster had fewer N-insertions in productive TCRs, according to a later genetic analysis. Roughly uniform sequencing depth across donors was assumed in presence/absence analyses, although this assumption may not hold. In a later genetic analysis, a missense DCLRE1C variant was associated with V-gene and J-gene trimming of TCR beta chains, and the association was replicated in an independent cohort. The study listed approximately 150 TCR beta chains as associated with cytomegalovirus. According to a later analysis, parvovirus B19, influenza, CMV and Epstein-Barr virus appeared linked to several top co-occurrence clusters. A further reported finding was that TCR beta sequences accurately predicted the HLA-A and HLA-B alleles for most subjects in the first cohort. This cohort had only TCR beta chains sequenced, and the lack of alpha or paired-chain data limited which features could be detected.

CDR1 and CDR2 were assigned from the germline V gene (reference sequence) as PRHDT and FYEKMQ. Reading from cysteine to phenylalanine, the CDR3 counts 12 amino acids. Only the CDR3 portion is preserved as DNA: 36 bases, with reading frame beginning at the first base. A distance of 8 bases separates the germline ends of V and J, which lose 6 bases and 5 bases respectively. In regard to this clone: The antigen it binds to is not known. No much larger clone is present one base from it, and per-base qualities are unavailable.

The cohort comprised approximately 700 healthy bone marrow donors. At the time of sampling, all cohort members were nominally healthy, though unrecorded immune exposures were likely present. The donor was CMV seropositive and was included in the group of 289 seropositive cohort members. A peripheral blood sample was provided by each donor, and peripheral blood mononuclear cells were used for TCR beta sequencing. The Qiagen DNeasy Blood Extraction Kit was used to extract genomic DNA from the blood cell samples. Preparation of the library involved the immunoSEQ multiplex PCR assay. For the multiplex PCR, a mixture combining 60 forward primers for TCR Vbeta segments and 13 reverse primers for TCR Jbeta segments was used. Amplification of the CDR3 region of rearranged TCR beta genes was performed with a multiplex PCR assay on genomic DNA. The amplified TCR beta libraries were sequenced on the Illumina HiSeq System as 87-base-pair reads. The original methods were these. In a later analysis, roughly 80 million unique TCR beta chains were counted across the roughly 700 repertoires, and roughly 9.9 million of these chains were shared by at least two donors. To remove PCR and sequencing errors, raw reads were error-corrected and collapsed into unique sequences using a nearest-neighbor algorithm that merged closely related sequences. V, D and J gene segments were assigned by aligning CDR3 sequences to IMGT reference sequences. For a sequence to be retained, a match of at least six nucleotides to both a V gene segment and a J gene segment was required. Rearrangements were classified as productive when the CDR3 lacked stop codons and remained in frame with V and J, and all other rearrangements were classified as non-productive. Following IMGT convention, CDR3 was defined as the stretch from the second conserved V-encoded cysteine to the conserved J-encoded phenylalanine. In an earlier analysis of approximately 590 of the donors, sequences lacking an unambiguous match to a single V gene segment were excluded. An earlier analysis of a few hundred of the donors called V segments functional above 56.7% productive rearrangements and segregating when the between-donor standard deviation exceeded 5%. A statistical classification framework was built to diagnose cytomegalovirus status from the catalog of TCR beta chain sequences. V and J gene assignment, in a later analysis, came from comparing TCR nucleotide sequences with IMGT/GENE-DB human TR gene sequences. A later analysis assigned CDR3 sequences and most-parsimonious VDJ recombination scenarios with the TCRdist pipeline. In a later analysis, every TCR beta chain was defined by the combination of its CDR3 amino acid sequence and its V-gene family, and reads without a unique V-gene family were dropped. In a later analysis, around 600 highly shared, low-generation-probability nucleotide sequences were removed to address suspected cross-contamination and a sequencing artifact. In a later analysis, a clonal expansion index for each public chain was calculated from normalized within-repertoire ranks of inferred template counts. In a later analysis, generation probabilities were computed using a VDJ recombination model fitted to out-of-frame rearrangements, and the results were checked against IGoR. In a later analysis, hypergeometric tests were used to score TCR-TCR, TCR-HLA and TCR-CMV co-occurrence, with a repertoire-size bias correction applied to TCR pairs. A later analysis estimated false discovery rates by permuting HLA or CMV assignments 20 times. In a later analysis, co-occurring TCRs were grouped using DBSCAN, with TCRdist sequence similarity added in when clustering inside HLA-allele-positive subsets. Repertoires with fewer than 30,000 or more than 120,000 public chains, plus five repertoires with anomalous nucleotide sharing, were excluded from co-occurrence clustering. Imported from immuneACCESS, the table was reduced by TCRdb to in-frame sequences with V and J called. These copies leave out some clones; in studies compared against another copy, an unresolved V gene accounts for under half, and the cause of the remainder is not known. From that table come the V and J calls and clone size; the DNA was used to work out D and trimming. The sample table records 100,000 or so clones; more than 75% of these occur just once. Around 3.8% of the sample goes to the ten largest clones.

The rearrangement combines TRBV13 with TRBJ2-4; TRBD1 is a possible D gene, resting on 6 matching bases. The sequenced sample consisted of PBMCs. The TCR was taken from a woman aged 50 to 60 in good health and CMV-seropositive. This receptor has the CDR3 CASSHRENIQYF. The DNA reads TGTGCCAGCAGTCACAGGGAAAACATTCAGTACTTC.